The present entry profiles one T cell receptor (beta chain) with its context. Its target is not known. This sample stems from a study of cytomegalovirus exposure and HLA in healthy donors. CDR1 and CDR2 from the germline V gene are MDHEN and SYDVKM. The CDR3 length is 16 residues. V lost 8 bases, J lost 0 bases, and 17 bases lay in between. The protocol was immunoSEQ multiplex PCR, while the TCRdb copy is restricted to in-frame clones and leaves out a portion. The sample lists some 45,000 clones, 90% to 95% occurring once. Regarding the study as a whole: According to a later analysis, TCR clusters from the first cohort tended to co-occur in the 110 or so validation repertoires. The dataset shows that most TCR sequences were rare, while some public TCRs occurred in many donors. Researchers counted around 150 TCR beta chains as cytomegalovirus-associated.

The receptor's source is a man between 18 and 35 years old in good health and CMV-seronegative. Material: PBMCs. The chain uses TRBV28 and TRBJ2-4; tentative D call: TRBD1 (5 bases). CDR3 protein: CASQGKGPEAKNIQYF. CDR3 nucleotide sequence: TGTGCCAGCCAGGGAAAAGGGCCCGAAGCCAAAAACATTCAGTACTTC.